One sample yielded the 10 T cell receptor beta chains listed below, sequenced in a study of T cell changes during pregnancy in multiple sclerosis. TCRdb keeps only in-frame clones here, not all; method: immunoSEQ multiplex PCR. The sample holds 65,000 to 90,000 clones, just under 95% seen once. This specimen consisted of peripheral blood, obtained in the second trimester of pregnancy. The receptors come from a female donor with multiple sclerosis, enrolled in a pregnancy study.

The J gene is TRBJ2-5, the V gene TRBV5-1; 7 positions agree with TRBD1. Losses at the gene ends were 4 bases for V and 10 bases for J; bases not matched to a gene: 13. CDR1 and CDR2 from the germline V gene are SGHRS and YFSETQ. The CDR3 sequence is 14 residues long. The CDR3 reads CASSPTGQTGNQYF. The DNA for the CDR3 is TGCGCCAGCAGCCCTACGGGACAGACGGGGAACCAGTACTTC.

V is TRBV4-1 and J is TRBJ1-5; D is undetermined. Trimming shortened V by 0 bases and J by 1 base, and 13 bases separated the two germline ends. Per the germline V gene, CDR1 is MGHRA and CDR2 is YSYEKL. The CDR3 has 17 residues. The CDR3 loop reads CASSQDRRGRSNQPQHF. In DNA, the CDR3 is TGCGCCAGCAGCCAAGATCGTCGGGGTAGGAGCAATCAGCCCCAGCATTTT.

The DNA for the CDR3 is TGTGCCAGCAGTTTATCGCGGCCACCTCCACTATCTAATCAGCCCCAGCATTTT. Amino acids: CASSLSRPPPLSNQPQHF. The V and J genes are TRBV27 and TRBJ1-5, with D hard to call. This CDR3 spans 18 amino acids. Germline CDR1 is MNHEY and CDR2 is SMNVEV (reference sequence). The V end was cut by 0 bases, the J end by 4 bases, with 19 bases between.

V usage is TRBV9 and J usage is TRBJ2-1; weak D call: TRBD1 (5 bases). There are 13 residues in the CDR3. Trimming removed 3 bases at V and 8 bases at J, with 12 bases between. Germline V gene lookup returns CDR1 SGDLS and CDR2 YYNGEE. The CDR3: CASSEGPFDEQFF. The CDR3 DNA reads as TGTGCCAGCAGCGAGGGGCCGTTCGATGAGCAGTTCTTC.

The chain employs TRBV5-4 and TRBJ1-4; 8 positions agree with TRBD1. This CDR3 is built from 16 residues. Germline CDR1 and CDR2: SGHNT and YYREEE (reference sequence). Unmatched junction bases numbered 8, after V lost 0 bases and J lost 7 bases. This CDR3 is CASSLDGRGRGEKLFF. The CDR3 DNA sequence: TGTGCCAGCAGCTTGGATGGCAGGGGGCGCGGTGAAAAACTGTTTTTT.

This chain connects TRBV7-8 to TRBJ1-1; 9 bases match TRBD1. V trimming: 2 bases; J trimming: 1 base; junction bases outside the gene matches: 5. The CDR3 runs to 16 residues. CDR1 is SGHVS and CDR2 is FQNEAQ in the germline V gene. The CDR3 sequence is CASSLRDRATNTEAFF. In nucleotides, the CDR3 is TGTGCCAGCAGCTTAAGGGACAGGGCCACGAACACTGAAGCTTTCTTT. The entire variable domain, with the rest obtained from reference TRBV7-8 and TRBJ1-1, is as follows: GAGVSQSPRYKVAKRGQDVALRCDPISGHVSLFWYQQALGQGPEFLTYFQNEAQLDKSGLPSDRFFAERPEGSVSTLKIQRTQQEDSAVYLCASSLRDRATNTEAFFGQGTRLTVV.

J is TRBJ2-5 and V is TRBV20-1, with D possibly TRBD2 on 5 matching bases. CDR1 and CDR2 from the germline V gene are DFQATT and SNEGSKA (reference sequence). Trimming took off 3 bases at V and 3 bases at J, with 5 bases between the two ends. The CDR3 length is 11 residues. The CDR3 nucleotides read TGCAGTGCTAGCGGGGAAGAGACCCAGTACTTC. It specifies CSASGEETQYF.

The chain couples TRBV6-6 to TRBJ2-2; D gene ambiguous. Trimming left V 2 bases short and J 7 bases short, with 2 bases between. CDR3 length: 11 residues. The germline V gene encodes CDR1 MNHNY and CDR2 SVGAGI (reference sequence). The chain's CDR3 is CASSYHGELFF. The CDR3, as DNA: TGTGCCAGCAGTTACCACGGGGAGCTGTTTTTT.

V and J are TRBV28 and TRBJ2-2; D gene uncertain. Germline V CDR1 and CDR2: MDHEN, SYDVKM. V lost 3 bases and J lost 4, with 6 bases in between. This CDR3 has 13 amino acids. CDR3 DNA: TGTGCCAGCAGTTTCCCAGTCACCGGGGAGCTGTTTTTT. It specifies CASSFPVTGELFF.

The gene calls are TRBV7-3 and TRBJ2-2; 10 positions agree with TRBD2. This CDR3 region has 15 residues. Per germline, CDR1 SGHTA and CDR2 FQGTGA. J gave up 6 bases and V 5 bases, and 6 bases lay outside the gene matches. The CDR3 sequence: CASSPGTSDAGELFF. The CDR3 DNA reads TGTGCCAGCAGCCCCGGGACTAGCGACGCCGGGGAGCTGTTTTTT.